A single sample is the source of the 5 T cell receptor beta chains below, sequenced in a study of blood T cell repertoires in COVID-19. The repertoire was sequenced with immunoSEQ multiplex PCR; TCRdb's copy has only in-frame clones and lacks some. This sample has fewer than 450,000 clones; about 93% occur once, and the top ten carry about 3.5%. The specimen was peripheral blood. The receptor source for this set is a woman aged 18-29 years who had recovered from COVID-19.

The chain combines TRBV30 with TRBJ1-3; D possibly corresponds to TRBD1 (6 bases). The CDR3 has 15 amino acids. The ends were cut back, 0 bases at V and 0 bases at J, with 9 bases in the middle. The germline gives CDR1 GTSNPN, CDR2 SVGIG (reference sequence). As DNA, the CDR3 is TGTGCCTGGAGTGTGGGGGCCCTCTCTGGAAACACCATATATTTT. Translation: CAWSVGALSGNTIYF.

J is TRBJ2-4 and V is TRBV7-8, with TRBD1 as a possible D gene (5 bases). This CDR3 is built from 16 residues. V lost 2 bases and J lost 2, with 13 bases in between. The V gene's germline CDR1 is SGHVS and CDR2 FQNEAQ. The DNA of the CDR3 is TGTGCCAGCAGCTTAAGGCAGGGTCAGACCAAAAACATTCAGTACTTC. Protein: CASSLRQGQTKNIQYF.

The chain employs TRBV21-1 and TRBJ2-4; TRBD2, as called in the table, went unchecked against the DNA. TRBV21-1 corresponds to a pseudogene. The CDR3 is 15 residues long. The DNA for the CDR3 is TGTGCCAGCATTCCTCCGGGACTAGCGTATAACATTCAGTACTTC. This encodes CASIPPGLAYNIQYF.

The chain recombines TRBV25-1 with TRBJ2-3, with TRBD2 matching 8 bases. The CDR3 runs to 15 residues. V gave up 3 bases and J gave up 1 base; unmatched junction bases: 3. Per germline, CDR1 MGHDK and CDR2 SYGVNS. The CDR3 protein is CASSESGRGTDTQYF. For the CDR3, the DNA is TGTGCCAGCAGTGAGAGCGGGAGAGGCACAGATACGCAGTATTTT.

V usage is TRBV30 and J usage is TRBJ2-3; maybe TRBD1 (8 bases). Germline V gene data show CDR1 as GTSNPN and CDR2 as SVGIG (reference sequence). The V and J ends lost 6 bases and 0 bases respectively, with 13 bases between them. The CDR3 runs to 14 residues. CDR3 residues: CACQRDRSTDTQYF. Written as DNA, the CDR3 is TGTGCCTGCCAGCGGGACAGGAGCACAGATACGCAGTATTTT.